Each of the 13 T cell receptor beta chains below was sequenced from the same sample in a study of shared clonotypes between healthy human individuals. Only in-frame clones appear in the TCRdb table, and some are missing; sequencing was by immunoSEQ multiplex PCR. The sample carries 900,000 to 1,200,000 clones, about four fifths recorded once. The sequenced material came from memory CD4+ T cells from PBMCs. Subset meaning: CD45RA-negative fraction. The origin of the receptors is a man aged 18 to 30 in good health. Some clones in this sample may be carry-over from other donors' samples.

This chain joins TRBV28 and TRBJ2-7; TRBD1 aligns across 10 bases. The CDR3 contains 15 residues. V was pared by 8 bases and J by 5 bases, with 12 bases of the junction left unmatched. Germline V gene sequence: CDR1 MDHEN, CDR2 SYDVKM. CDR3 nucleotides: TGTGCCAGCTCCCCGACCGGGACAGGGGTTGACGAGCAGTACTTC. Amino acids: CASSPTGTGVDEQYF.

With respect to this clone: A single base separates this from a much larger clone, so it may be a read error. In the same sample, other DNA sequences code for this CDR3. This rearrangement joins TRBV11-2 to TRBJ2-5; D is ambiguous. CDR1 and CDR2 (germline): SGHAT, FQNNGV. This CDR3 comprises 11 residues. V lost 5 bases to trimming and J lost 1 base, with 2 bases between them. The CDR3 DNA follows: TGTGCCAGCAGCCCCCAAGAGACCCAGTACTTC. This translates into CASSPQETQYF.

The CDR3 is CASRPVGTEAFF. The CDR3 DNA reads as TGTGCCAGCAGGCCAGTTGGCACTGAAGCTTTCTTT. J is TRBJ1-1 and V is TRBV7-9; no definite D call. CDR3 size: 12 residues. Germline V CDR1 and CDR2: SEHNR, FQNEAQ (reference sequence). Between the trimmed V and J ends, which lost 6 bases and 4 bases, there was a span of 9 bases.

V gene TRBV12-5 combines with J gene TRBJ2-2, with 11 nucleotides matching TRBD2. Germline V gives CDR1 LGHNT, CDR2 FRNRAP. V lost 3 bases, J lost 4 bases, and 19 bases stayed unmatched. This CDR3 is built from 21 residues. CDR3 amino acids: CASGFRTIPIAGGPVTGELFF. Here the CDR3 DNA reads TGTGCTAGTGGTTTCCGGACTATCCCTATAGCGGGAGGGCCGGTCACCGGGGAGCTGTTTTTT. The full variable domain, completed using reference TRBV12-5 and TRBJ2-2, is DARVTQTPRHKVTEMGQEVTMRCQPILGHNTVFWYRQTMMQGLELLAYFRNRAPLDDSGMPKDRFSAEMPDATLATLKIQPSEPRDSAVYFCASGFRTIPIAGGPVTGELFFGEGSRLTVL.

The chain carries TRBV5-1 and TRBJ2-2, with 7 bases matching TRBD2. Germline trimming cut 0 bases from V and 5 bases from J; bases unmatched to any gene: 7. Looked up from germline, CDR1 is SGHRS and CDR2 is YFSETQ. This CDR3 is built from 16 residues. The CDR3 DNA reads as TGCGCCAGCAGCTTGGGGGCGGGAGTCAATACCGGGGAGCTGTTTTTT. This codes for CASSLGAGVNTGELFF.

This clone has only a few counts. A much larger clone differs from this one at a single base, so this may be a read error. This same CDR3 is encoded by further DNA sequences in the sample. The chain is built from TRBV29-1 and TRBJ2-2; 10 bases agree with TRBD2. CDR3 length: 15 residues. In germline, CDR1 is SQVTM, CDR2 ANQGSEA. DNA for the CDR3: TGCAGCGCACAGACTAGCGGGTCGAACACCGGGGAGCTGTTCTTT. It codes for CSAQTSGSNTGELFF.

The chain joins TRBV9 to TRBJ2-2; 13 bases agree with TRBD2. Losses at the gene ends were 3 bases for V and 5 bases for J; bases not matched to a gene: 1. The CDR3 has 15 amino acids. Germline-derived CDR1 and CDR2 are SGDLS and YYNGEE. CDR3 loop: CASSATSGGTGELFF. DNA for the CDR3: TGTGCCAGCAGCGCGACTAGCGGGGGGACCGGGGAGCTGTTTTTT.

This chain uses TRBV21-1 with TRBJ2-1; the table's D call, TRBD1, has no DNA check behind it. TRBV21-1 is marked as a pseudogene. The CDR3 sequence is 16 residues long. DNA for the CDR3: TGTGCCAGCAGCAAGAGGGGGTCTAGTGGGTACAATGAGCAGTTCTTC. Its translation is CASSKRGSSGYNEQFF.

The chain uses TRBV6-1 and TRBJ1-2; the D is unclear. Germline-derived CDR1 and CDR2 are MNHNS and SASEGT. The V end lost 3 bases, the J end lost 8 bases, and 13 bases lay between the germline ends. CDR3 length: 13 residues. The CDR3 DNA reads as TGTGCCAGCAGTGACAGAGCTTTATACGGCTACACCTTC. Residues: CASSDRALYGYTF.

The chain recombines TRBV15 with TRBJ2-7; TRBD2 might be the D (5 bases). V shed 3 bases and J shed 9 bases, with 21 bases lying between them. CDR3 length equals 15 residues. Germline loops: CDR1 LNHNV, CDR2 YYDKDF (reference sequence). The DNA for the CDR3 is TGTGCCACCAGCAGGGGATGGCCGGACTTAGGTGTGCAGTACTTC. Encoded protein: CATSRGWPDLGVQYF.

V gene TRBV7-2 combines with J gene TRBJ1-4, with 10 bases fitting TRBD1. Germline CDR1 reads SGHTA; CDR2 reads FQGNSA. Trimming cost V 1 base and J 12 bases; bases outside gene matches: 8. CDR3 length: 15 residues. As DNA, the CDR3 is TGTGCCAGCAGCTTAGTGGGGACAGGGGTACGTCAACTGTTTTTT. Translating it yields CASSLVGTGVRQLFF.

The chain recombines TRBV28 with TRBJ1-1; 9 bases match TRBD1. The junction had 7 bases not matched to a gene; V was cut back by 5 bases and J by 0 bases. The germline CDR1 and CDR2 sequences are MDHEN and SYDVKM. This CDR3 is 16 amino acids long. In DNA form, the CDR3 reads TGTGCCAGCAGTCCCACGGGACAGGGTGTGAACACTGAAGCTTTCTTT. This translates into CASSPTGQGVNTEAFF. Combining the CDR3 with reference TRBV28 and TRBJ1-1 gives the whole variable domain DVKVTQSSRYLVKRTGEKVFLECVQDMDHENMFWYRQDPGLGLRLIYFSYDVKMKEKGDIPEGYSVSREKKERFSLILESASTNQTSMYLCASSPTGQGVNTEAFFGQGTRLTVV.

V and J are TRBV15 and TRBJ2-7; TRBD1 is a possible D gene (5 bases). This CDR3 region has 15 residues. Germline CDR1 and CDR2: LNHNV and YYDKDF (reference sequence). Trimming shortened V by 0 bases and J by 2 bases, and 11 bases separated the two germline ends. The chain's CDR3 is CATSRDLVGAYEQYF. The CDR3 DNA reads TGTGCCACCAGCAGAGATCTCGTAGGGGCCTACGAGCAGTACTTC.